This T cell receptor beta chain was sequenced during a study of T cell responses to AZD1222 COVID-19 vaccine. The V end lost 3 bases, the J end lost 3 bases, and 13 bases lay between the germline ends. The CDR3 runs 15 residues. Germline V gene data show CDR1 as LNHDA and CDR2 as SQIVND (reference sequence). Data came from immunoSEQ multiplex PCR; TCRdb stores just in-frame clones and leaves some out. The repertoire holds about 180,000 clones, with almost 90% as singletons. This TCR came from an adult in good health. The sample consisted of peripheral blood, taken on day 0 of AZD1222 vaccination. This chain links TRBV19 with TRBJ2-3; D tentatively reads TRBD1 or TRBD2 (6 bases each). The CDR3 DNA sequence: TGTGCCAGTAGTATCCTAGGGGGGTGGACAGATACGCAGTATTTT. This sequence encodes CASSILGGWTDTQYF.